This T cell receptor beta chain was documented in a study of blood T cells in healthy people across ages (dated by TCRdb to the mid-2010s). Notes on the research overall: In model experiments, roughly one uniquely barcoded TCR beta cDNA molecule per two T cells was captured by template switching. Using deep sequencing normalized with unique cDNA molecular identifiers, the study measured how TCR beta repertoire diversity changes with age. Donors were grouped into four age groups: young (average approximately 16 years), middle-aged (roughly 37), aged (around 60) and long-lived (around 80). To avoid experimental bias, donors of different ages were spread randomly across the sequencing lanes. Two additional independent replicas of 1 million unique cDNA reads from the same blood draw were analyzed for two donors (one aged 18 to 30 and one aged 80 or older). Results the study describes overall, beyond this receptor: As age increased, observed TCR beta diversity per million T cells dropped in a roughly linear way, and a significant reduction was already evident by age 40. Estimates of total diversity based on one million sequenced T cells were considered lower bounds and underestimates. Since profiling was done on bulk unsorted PBMCs, naive and antigen-experienced compartments could not be conclusively compared. Compared with the aged group, the long-lived group had more naive CD4+ T cells, fewer expanded clones and increased TCR diversity, suggesting age selection. Donor CMV infection status was unknown, potentially confounding age-related changes in expanded clonotypes. There was a strong correlation between observed TCR beta diversity and the percentage of naive T cells measured by flow cytometry.

Libraries were built with 5' RACE. Sequencing took place on an Illumina HiSeq 2500. A second PCR of 7 to 11 cycles was performed with a sample-barcoded 5' primer and a J-beta primer mix. Each TCR beta cDNA molecule received a unique molecular identifier from a template-switch 5' adaptor carrying 12 random nucleotides. Each sample yielded at least 2.5 million CDR3-containing paired-end reads. The Mint cDNA synthesis kit, primed by a TRBC-specific oligonucleotide, was used to synthesize first-strand cDNA from all RNA. Following uracil-DNA glycosylase treatment, a first 18-cycle PCR with universal primers M1SS and BC2_uni_R was performed on all cDNA. The authors processed their data as follows. Each sample was normalized by randomly selecting 1 million high-quality reads, each carrying a distinct molecular identifier. Reads sharing molecular identifiers were discarded rather than binned into consensus sequences. MiTCR, run with a Q25 quality threshold and the strictest error-elimination algorithm, handled CDR3 identification, clonotype clustering and error correction. Lower-bound total TCR beta diversity was estimated with a nonparametric unseen species model using Euler transformation. The public reads were run again by TCRdb, first through fastp at Q25 and then through MiXCR, and only productive beta chains were kept. Every entry covers one CDR3 protein and lists the most common genes and DNA from its rows. The V and J calls shown here were made by TCRdb, not taken from the authors' results. This sample gives about 1.1 million distinct CDR3 sequences in total; about two fifths of them show up just once. The top ten hold around 13% of the sample.

Systemically healthy Caucasian individuals from Russia, 39 in total and aged roughly 6 to 95 years, were included as donors. Each donor gave about 9.8 milliliters of peripheral blood, drawn into EDTA-treated Vacutainer tubes. PBMCs were isolated by Ficoll-Paque density-gradient centrifugation, with at least 6 million obtained per sample. Total RNA, at least 6 micrograms per sample, was extracted from PBMCs with Trizol reagent. Naive CD45RAhigh/CD27high T cell percentages were measured by flow cytometry on a PBMC aliquot from every donor. V loses 6 bases of germline sequence and J loses 6 bases, and the interval between the two ends is 15 bases. The CDR3 has 14 amino acids, counting the end cysteine and phenylalanine. Solely the CDR3 DNA is kept, with 42 bases framed from the first base. The germline V gene yields MDHEN for CDR1 and SYDVKM for CDR2. As concerns this clonotype: The antigen it recognizes is unknown. Qualities for individual bases were not recorded, and no much larger clone is one base off.

The sample comprised blood. The TCR comes from a man aged 18 to 29 in good health. The chain is encoded by TRBV28 joined to TRBJ1-5, with the D segment identity uncertain. CDR3 reads: CASRLDWSGQPQHF. The sequenced DNA: TGTGCCAGCAGACTGGACTGGAGTGGTCAGCCCCAGCATTTT.